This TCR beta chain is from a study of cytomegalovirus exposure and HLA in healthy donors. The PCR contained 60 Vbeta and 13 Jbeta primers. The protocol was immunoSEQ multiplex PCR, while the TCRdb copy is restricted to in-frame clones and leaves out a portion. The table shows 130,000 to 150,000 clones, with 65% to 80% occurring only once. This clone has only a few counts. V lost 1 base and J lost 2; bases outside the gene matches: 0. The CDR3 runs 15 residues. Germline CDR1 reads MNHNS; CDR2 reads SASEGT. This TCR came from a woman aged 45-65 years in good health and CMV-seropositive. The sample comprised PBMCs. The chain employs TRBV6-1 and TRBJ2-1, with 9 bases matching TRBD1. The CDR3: CASSEGTGAYNEQFF. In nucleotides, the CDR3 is TGTGCCAGCAGTGAAGGGACAGGGGCCTACAATGAGCAGTTCTTC.